These T cell receptor beta chains were read from a single sample in a study of blood T cell repertoires in COVID-19. Only in-frame clones appear in the TCRdb table, and some are missing; sequencing was by immunoSEQ multiplex PCR. The sample carries approximately 490,000 clones, approximately 90% recorded once. Source material: PBMCs or T cells enriched from blood (not recorded which). These TCRs come from a woman aged 55-70 years who had recovered from COVID-19. The CDR3 runs from the conserved cysteine through the conserved F or W. Each record gives: V gene, clone size, D gene, J gene, CDR3 protein, CDR3 DNA. The D gene is left open where the match is weak. A clone size is listed for some rows: how often the clone was seen (once, few, many), or a class if it is expanded.

TRBV7-9	.	TRBD1	TRBJ2-2	CASSARDRNTGELFF	TGTGCCAGCAGCGCCCGGGACAGAAACACCGGGGAGCTGTTTTTT
TRBV6-2/TRBV6-3	few	.	TRBJ1-2	CASSYPGQFYGYTF	TGTGCCAGCAGTTACCCCGGACAGTTCTATGGCTACACCTTC
TRBV5-1	.	TRBD1	TRBJ1-2	CASSADRPNYGYTF	TGCGCCAGCAGCGCGGACAGGCCTAACTATGGCTACACCTTC
TRBV7-9	.	.	TRBJ1-2	CASSLDAVAYGYTF	TGTGCCAGCAGCTTAGACGCGGTAGCCTATGGCTACACCTTC
TRBV6-5	.	.	TRBJ2-4	CASSQGSNIQYF	TGTGCCAGCAGCCAGGGGTCAAACATTCAGTACTTC
TRBV5-4	.	TRBD2	TRBJ2-2	CASSSPSGGAGELFF	TGTGCCAGCAGTTCTCCGAGCGGGGGGGCCGGGGAGCTGTTTTTT
TRBV6-4	.	.	TRBJ1-1	CASSDSRGSEAFF	TGTGCCAGCAGTGACTCGAGGGGGAGTGAAGCTTTCTTT
TRBV5-4	.	TRBD2	TRBJ2-1	CASSPGLAGGNEQFF	TGTGCCAGCAGCCCGGGACTAGCGGGCGGTAATGAGCAGTTCTTC
TRBV2	once	TRBD2	TRBJ2-1	CASSERAGRIYNEQFF	TGTGCCAGCAGTGAACGAGCGGGGAGAATTTACAATGAGCAGTTCTTC
TRBV7-9	once	.	TRBJ1-5	CASSPSGTVSNQPQHF	TGTGCCAGCAGCCCGAGCGGGACGGTTAGCAATCAGCCCCAGCATTTT
TRBV6-1	few	.	TRBJ1-1	CASRETSGAFF	TGTGCCAGCAGGGAAACCTCGGGGGCTTTCTTT
TRBV15	.	.	TRBJ2-2	CATSPGVRTSGGELFF	TGTGCCACCAGCCCCGGGGTGCGGACTTCCGGCGGGGAGCTGTTTTTT
TRBV4-2	.	TRBD2	TRBJ2-1	CASSPSGGAGYEQFF	TGTGCCAGCAGCCCTAGCGGGGGGGCTGGGTATGAGCAGTTCTTC
TRBV12-3/TRBV12-4	once	.	TRBJ1-5	CASSRFLNQPQHF	TGTGCCAGCAGCAGGTTTCTCAATCAGCCCCAGCATTTT
TRBV5-1	once	.	TRBJ2-3	CASSLGTTRGWRDTQYF	TGCGCCAGCAGCTTGGGGACTACAAGGGGATGGAGAGATACGCAGTATTTT
TRBV6-6	.	.	TRBJ2-1	CASIAGNNEQFF	TGTGCCAGCATCGCAGGTAACAATGAGCAGTTCTTC
TRBV3-1/TRBV3-2	.	TRBD1	TRBJ1-6	CASSLGTGILNSPLHF	TGTGCCAGCAGCCTGGGGACAGGGATTCTGAATTCACCCCTCCACTTT
TRBV9	once	TRBD2	TRBJ2-1	CASSGTSGGNGNEQFF	TGTGCCAGCAGCGGGACTAGCGGGGGGAATGGGAATGAGCAGTTCTTC
TRBV29-1	.	TRBD2	TRBJ2-5	CSVEASGETQYF	TGCAGCGTTGAAGCTAGCGGGGAGACCCAGTACTTC
TRBV13	.	.	TRBJ1-2	CASSLGLRGYTF	TGTGCCAGCAGCTTAGGACTCAGGGGCTACACCTTC
TRBV15	.	TRBD1	TRBJ1-2	CATSSFGQGAGYGYTF	TGTGCCACCAGCAGCTTCGGACAGGGGGCAGGCTATGGCTACACCTTC
TRBV9	.	.	TRBJ2-2	CASSLGPNTGELFF	TGTGCCAGCAGCCTTGGCCCGAACACCGGGGAGCTGTTTTTT
TRBV3-1/TRBV3-2	.	.	TRBJ1-3	CASSRWGSGSSSGNTIYF	TGTGCCAGCAGTCGATGGGGATCAGGGTCTAGCTCTGGAAACACCATATATTTT
TRBV2	.	.	TRBJ2-1	CASIGLPYNEQFF	TGTGCCAGCATAGGACTTCCTTACAATGAGCAGTTCTTC
TRBV2	.	.	TRBJ2-2	CASSPQWGDTGELFF	TGTGCCAGCAGTCCCCAGTGGGGGGACACCGGGGAGCTGTTTTTT
TRBV19	.	.	TRBJ1-5	CASGPGYNQPQHF	TGTGCCAGTGGCCCGGGGTACAATCAGCCCCAGCATTTT
TRBV6-5	.	TRBD1	TRBJ1-1	CASSPSGQAEAFF	TGTGCCAGCAGTCCTTCCGGACAGGCTGAAGCTTTCTTT
TRBV6-5	once	.	TRBJ2-5	CASRRSGRETQYF	TGTGCCAGCAGGAGGAGCGGCCGAGAGACCCAGTACTTC
TRBV10-3	few	.	TRBJ2-2	CAISAVTGTGELFF	TGTGCCATCAGTGCCGTTACAGGGACCGGGGAGCTGTTTTTT
TRBV3-1/TRBV3-2	.	TRBD2	TRBJ2-3	CASSPSGGGTQYF	TGTGCCAGCAGCCCTTCTGGGGGGGGTACGCAGTATTTT
TRBV10-2	.	TRBD2	TRBJ2-2	CASSEAGGFTGELFF	TGCGCCAGCAGTGAAGCGGGGGGGTTTACCGGGGAGCTGTTTTTT
TRBV2	once	TRBD1	TRBJ1-5	CASSRGQLLLNQPQHF	TGTGCCAGCAGTCGGGGACAGCTCCTCCTCAATCAGCCCCAGCATTTT
TRBV6-5	.	.	TRBJ1-5	CASRPQGGSQPQHF	TGTGCCAGCAGGCCACAGGGCGGGAGCCAGCCCCAGCATTTT
TRBV4-2	.	TRBD1	TRBJ1-2	CASSQQTGGGNYGYTF	TGTGCCAGCAGCCAACAGACAGGGGGCGGTAACTATGGCTACACCTTC
TRBV5-1	few	TRBD1	TRBJ2-7	CASSSRDSRDEQYF	TGCGCCAGCAGCTCCCGGGACAGCAGGGACGAGCAGTACTTC
TRBV7-2	.	TRBD1	TRBJ2-3	CATRDLDRGLGFVDTQYF	TGTGCCACCAGAGACCTGGACAGGGGGCTAGGTTTCGTAGATACGCAGTATTTT
TRBV11-2	.	.	TRBJ1-3	CASSQSGTGNTIYF	TGTGCCAGCAGCCAATCCGGGACTGGAAACACCATATATTTT
TRBV6-5	once	.	TRBJ2-6	CASLPGSSGANVLTF	TGTGCCAGCCTCCCCGGTAGCTCTGGGGCCAACGTCCTGACTTTC
TRBV9	.	.	TRBJ1-1	CASSVANTEAFF	TGTGCCAGCAGCGTAGCAAACACTGAAGCTTTCTTT
TRBV3-1/TRBV3-2	.	.	TRBJ1-1	CASSPGLLNTEAFF	TGTGCCAGCAGCCCCGGTTTGTTGAACACTGAAGCTTTCTTT
TRBV27	.	TRBD1	TRBJ1-2	CASRAGGANYGYTF	TGTGCCAGCAGGGCAGGGGGCGCCAACTATGGCTACACCTTC
TRBV9	.	.	TRBJ1-2	CASSGPPPGQINYGYTF	TGTGCCAGCAGCGGACCACCCCCAGGACAGATTAACTATGGCTACACCTTC